The sample holds a few counts of the clone carrying this T cell receptor (beta chain). This record belongs to a study of shared T cell receptors in the human thymus. The germline CDR1 and CDR2 sequences are ENHRY and SYGVKD. V dropped 0 bases and J dropped 8 bases, with 16 bases sitting between them. The CDR3 consists of 15 residues. Clones were read by immunoSEQ multiplex PCR, and TCRdb kept only the in-frame ones, dropping some. The data contain hundreds of thousands of clones, approximately 87% of them singletons. Another study also made use of these data, one on human thymus T cells. That source reports: The thymus tissue came from resections taken during corrective heart surgery.

This TCR came from a boy under two years old with a congenital heart defect. V and J are TRBV10-3 and TRBJ1-2; tentative D call: TRBD1 (6 bases). The sequencing sample was made of thymocytes. The CDR3 DNA sequence: TGTGCCATCAGTGAGTCGATTAACAGGGACGACGGCTACACCTTC. This encodes CAISESINRDDGYTF.